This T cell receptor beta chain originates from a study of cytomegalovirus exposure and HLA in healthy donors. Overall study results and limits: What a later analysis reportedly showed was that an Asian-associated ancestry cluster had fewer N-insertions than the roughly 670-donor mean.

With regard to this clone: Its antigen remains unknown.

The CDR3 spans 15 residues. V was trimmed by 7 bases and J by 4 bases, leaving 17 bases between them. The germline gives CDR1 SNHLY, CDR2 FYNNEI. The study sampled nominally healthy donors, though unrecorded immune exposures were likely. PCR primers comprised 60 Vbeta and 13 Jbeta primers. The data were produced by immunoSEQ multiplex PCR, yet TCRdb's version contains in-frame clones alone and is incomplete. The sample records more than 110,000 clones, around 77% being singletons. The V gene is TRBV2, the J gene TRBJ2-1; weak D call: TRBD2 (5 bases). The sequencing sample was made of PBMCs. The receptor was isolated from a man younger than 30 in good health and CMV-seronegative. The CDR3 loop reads CASMVPAGGYNEQFF. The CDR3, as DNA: TGTGCCAGCATGGTCCCTGCAGGAGGATACAATGAGCAGTTCTTC.